The 15 T cell receptor beta chains below all came from one sample that was sequenced in a study of T cell responses to AZD1222 COVID-19 vaccine. TCRdb keeps only in-frame clones here, not all; method: immunoSEQ multiplex PCR. The repertoire includes fewer than 180,000 clones, roughly nine tenths of them detected once, and approximately 3.5% sits in the top ten. The sample here was peripheral blood, taken 28 days after the second AZD1222 dose. The origin of the receptors is an adult who received the AZD1222 COVID-19 vaccine.

This clone was seen once. This rearrangement joins TRBV3-1 (or the pseudogene TRBV3-2) to TRBJ2-7; possibly TRBD2 for D (6 bases). V was trimmed by 2 bases and J by 9 bases, leaving 20 bases between them. The germline V gene has CDR1 LGHDT and CDR2 YNNKEL (reference sequence). This CDR3 is 15 amino acids long. CDR3 sequence reads: CASSQSPHPPGLQYF. DNA for the CDR3: TGTGCCAGCAGCCAATCCCCACATCCCCCGGGACTGCAGTACTTC.

The V and J genes are TRBV14 and TRBJ1-2; the match to TRBD1 covers 9 bases. The length of the CDR3 is 16 residues. V shed 1 base and J 4 bases; nucleotides not matched to a gene: 7. Germline assignment: CDR1 SGHDN and CDR2 FVKESK. The CDR3 DNA reads TGTGCCAGCAGCCAAGCGTCCGGGACAGGGATCTATGGCTACACCTTC. This translates into CASSQASGTGIYGYTF.

This rearrangement joins TRBV18 to TRBJ2-2, with no clear D. This CDR3 comprises 15 residues. The germline gives CDR1 KGHSH, CDR2 LQKENI. V was clipped by 3 bases and J by 3 bases, with 11 bases between them. The CDR3 DNA sequence: TGTGCCAGCTCACCCTACAAGAGGTACACCGGGGAGCTGTTTTTT. Residues: CASSPYKRYTGELFF.

The chain uses TRBV6-2 or TRBV6-3 and TRBJ1-4; D unclear. The V gene lost 6 bases and the J gene lost 6 bases, with 8 bases spanning the gap. The germline CDR1 and CDR2 sequences are MNHEY and SVGEGT. The CDR3 runs to 12 residues. The CDR3: CASSRRDEKLFF. The CDR3 DNA follows: TGTGCCAGCAGCCGGAGGGATGAAAAACTGTTTTTT.

The CDR3 reads CASGLAVTDTQYF. CDR3 sequence (DNA): TGTGCCAGCGGTCTTGCGGTCACAGATACGCAGTATTTT. The chain combines TRBV6-5 with TRBJ2-3; D not resolved. Germline CDR1 reads MNHEY; CDR2 reads SVGAGI. The CDR3 has 13 residues. With 8 bases removed from V and 2 bases from J, the gap between germline ends came to 11 bases.

This chain joins TRBV13 and TRBJ2-2; 11 nucleotides match TRBD2. CDR3 size: 17 residues. Germline-derived CDR1 and CDR2 are PRHDT and FYEKMQ (reference sequence). The trim removed 5 bases at V and 2 bases at J, leaving 7 bases unmatched. CDR3 sequence (DNA): TGTGCCAGCAGCCGCCGTCTAGCGGGAGGTAACACCGGGGAGCTGTTTTTT. It yields the protein CASSRRLAGGNTGELFF.

This chain joins TRBV5-1 and TRBJ2-7; 9 nucleotides agree with TRBD1. This CDR3 has 14 amino acids. Germline-derived CDR1 and CDR2 are SGHRS and YFSETQ. V shed 4 bases, J shed 5 bases, and the junction held 7 bases outside the gene matches. This chain's CDR3 is CASSRQGGIDEQYF. The CDR3 DNA reads TGCGCCAGCAGCCGACAGGGGGGAATCGACGAGCAGTACTTC.

The chain couples TRBV29-1 to TRBJ2-7; D is unclear. The length of the CDR3 is 13 residues. The germline V and J ends were trimmed by 5 bases and 1 base, with 12 bases remaining between them. The germline CDR1 and CDR2 sequences are SQVTM and ANQGSEA. The DNA for the CDR3 is TGCAGCGTTCGGGCAGTCCTTTCCTACGAGCAGTACTTC. It yields the protein CSVRAVLSYEQYF.

This clone was detected a few times. The genes are TRBV5-4 and TRBJ2-1; 8 bases match TRBD2. This CDR3 is 15 amino acids long. Trimming at V came to 4 bases and at J to 4 bases, leaving 7 bases not matched to a gene. CDR1 is SGHNT and CDR2 is YYREEE in the germline V gene (reference sequence). CDR3 DNA sequence: TGTGCCAGCAGCGTCGGGACTAGTATATACAATGAGCAGTTCTTC. It specifies CASSVGTSIYNEQFF.

This clone was counted a single time. The rearrangement joins TRBV5-6 to TRBJ1-4; weak D call: TRBD1 (5 bases). The V end lost 1 base, the J end lost 5 bases, and 12 bases lay between the germline ends. This CDR3 is 15 amino acids long. CDR1 is SGHDT and CDR2 is YYEEEE in the germline V gene. In DNA, the CDR3 is TGTGCCAGCAGCTTGAAAGGGGATGGGAATGAAAAACTGTTTTTT. Translation gives CASSLKGDGNEKLFF. Together with reference TRBV5-6 and TRBJ1-4, the CDR3 gives the full variable domain: DAGVTQSPTHLIKTRGQQVTLRCSPKSGHDTVSWYQQALGQGPQFIFQYYEEEERQRGNFPDRFSGHQFPNYSSELNVNALLLGDSALYLCASSLKGDGNEKLFFGSGTQLSVL.

The chain carries TRBV4-3 and TRBJ2-2, with unresolved D. Germline CDR1 and CDR2: LGHNA and YSLEER. The ends were cut back, 3 bases at V and 5 bases at J, with 10 bases in the middle. The CDR3 loop spans 14 amino acids. The CDR3 here is CASSQWTSTGELFF. The CDR3 region has the DNA TGCGCCAGCAGCCAGTGGACGTCTACCGGGGAGCTGTTTTTT.

V gene TRBV7-9 combines with J gene TRBJ2-1; D may match TRBD1 or TRBD2 (7 bases each). The CDR3 loop spans 15 amino acids. V lost 3 bases and J 6 bases, leaving 15 bases between the germline ends. Germline CDR1 and CDR2: SEHNR and FQNEAQ (reference sequence). The CDR3 coding sequence is TGTGCCAGCAGCTTGTTGCGGGGGACAGTCAATGAGCAGTTCTTC. As protein: CASSLLRGTVNEQFF.

V usage is TRBV9 and J usage is TRBJ2-2; D not resolved. V dropped 3 bases and J dropped 5 bases, with 8 bases sitting between them. CDR1 and CDR2 from the germline V gene are SGDLS and YYNGEE. This CDR3 comprises 13 residues. The CDR3 DNA sequence: TGTGCCAGCAGCGCCCCAAGAACCGGGGAGCTGTTTTTT. Translation: CASSAPRTGELFF.

The V gene is TRBV12-3 or TRBV12-4, the J gene TRBJ2-1, with 7 bases matching TRBD1. Losses at the gene ends were 3 bases for V and 7 bases for J; bases not matched to a gene: 3. The CDR3 is made up of 13 amino acids. CDR3 residues: CASSFPGGNEQFF. The CDR3 nucleotides are TGTGCCAGCAGTTTCCCAGGGGGTAATGAGCAGTTCTTC.

This chain uses TRBV5-1 with TRBJ2-1, with a tentative D call TRBD1 (6 bases). This CDR3 has 20 residues. CDR1 and CDR2 (germline): SGHRS, YFSETQ. Trimming stripped 4 bases from V and 1 base from J, with 27 bases between. CDR3 amino acids: CASSGPSPNPRGTSYNEQFF. Written as DNA, the CDR3 is TGCGCCAGCAGCGGGCCCTCCCCGAACCCCAGGGGAACTTCCTACAATGAGCAGTTCTTC.